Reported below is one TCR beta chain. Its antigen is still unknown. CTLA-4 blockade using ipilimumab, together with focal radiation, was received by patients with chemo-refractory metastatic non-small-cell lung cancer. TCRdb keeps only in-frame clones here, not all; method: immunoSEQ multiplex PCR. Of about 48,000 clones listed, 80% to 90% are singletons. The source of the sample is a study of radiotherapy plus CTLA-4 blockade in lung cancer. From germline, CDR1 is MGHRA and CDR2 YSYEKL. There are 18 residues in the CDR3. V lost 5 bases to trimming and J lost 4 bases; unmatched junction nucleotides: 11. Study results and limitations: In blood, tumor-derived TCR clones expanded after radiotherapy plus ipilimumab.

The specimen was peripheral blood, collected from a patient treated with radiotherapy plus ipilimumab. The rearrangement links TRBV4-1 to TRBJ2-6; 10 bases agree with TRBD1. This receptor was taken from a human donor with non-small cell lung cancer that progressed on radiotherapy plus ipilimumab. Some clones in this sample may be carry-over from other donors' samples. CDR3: CASSFRPDRGPGANVLTF. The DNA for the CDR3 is TGCGCCAGCAGCTTTCGACCCGACAGGGGGCCCGGGGCCAACGTCCTGACTTTC.